The TCR beta chain under discussion was sequenced for a study of beta chain features in type 1 diabetes. Whole-study context: No patient-donor differences in age, gender, total cells or subset yield.

Study observations and caveats: HLA influence on TCRB rearrangement stayed unresolved here. Naive, central memory and Treg TCRB repertoires appeared more alike in patients than in healthy donors. Patients with Type 1 diabetes showed moderately but significantly shorter TCRB CDR3s in all four CD4+ subsets.

The entirety of the isolated RNA underwent reverse transcription, so expressed TCRB transcripts were sequenced. This table comes from immunoSEQ multiplex PCR, and its TCRdb copy is limited to in-frame clones, with some not included. The data hold hundreds of thousands of clones, with roughly 13% observed a single time. The V segment lost 4 bases and the J segment 8 bases; nucleotides outside the gene matches: 7. This CDR3 comprises 13 residues. Germline values: CDR1 SQVTM, CDR2 ANQGSEA. As to this clone: The target antigen is unknown.

V and J are TRBV29-1 and TRBJ1-4, with 7 bases identical to TRBD1. This sequence originates from a man between 18 and 35 years old with type 1 diabetes. Sequenced input: naive CD4+ T cells from blood. This CDR3 is CSVVGTAREKLFF. For the CDR3, the DNA is TGCAGCGTTGTGGGGACAGCCAGAGAAAAACTGTTTTTT.